These T cell receptor beta chains were read from a single sample in a study of T cells after yellow fever vaccination. TCRdb re-derived calls from the 5' RACE reads in MiXCR, one entry per CDR3 protein. Altogether around 310,000 distinct CDR3 sequences are present, around 3.6% being singletons, with the ten largest covering 23%. Material: PBMCs, obtained on the day of the yellow fever booster vaccination. These receptors were collected from a man aged 18 to 29 who received the YFV17D yellow fever vaccine. Each CDR3 is given with its conserved first and last residue. D genes are given only for firm matches. Rows may omit the clone size; those that give it use once, few, many or a size class.

cdr3_length j_call v_call clone_size d_call cdr3_nt cdr3_aa
12 TRBJ2-5 TRBV7-9 many NA TGTGCCAGCAGCATGGCCTGGGAGACCCAGTACTTC CASSMAWETQYF
13 TRBJ1-1 TRBV20-1 few TRBD1 TGCAGTGCTAGTCGAACAGGGGGGACTGAAGCTTTCTTT CSASRTGGTEAFF
15 TRBJ2-2 TRBV7-2 many TRBD2 TGTGCCAGCAGCCAAACTAGCGGGGTCACCGGGGAGCTGTTTTTT CASSQTSGVTGELFF
14 TRBJ1-3 TRBV20-1 many NA TGCAGTGCTAGAGTTGGCGGCTCTGGAAACACCATATATTTT CSARVGGSGNTIYF
13 TRBJ2-3 TRBV4-1 NA NA TGCGCCAGCAGCCAAAGACAACTGTTAGTGCAGTATTTT CASSQRQLLVQYF
15 TRBJ2-1 TRBV12-3/TRBV12-4 few TRBD1 TGTGCCAGCAGTCTTAGCCGACAGGGGTTTGATGAGCAGTTCTTC CASSLSRQGFDEQFF
16 TRBJ2-3 TRBV7-2 NA TRBD2 TGTGCCAGCAGCTCGGGACTAGCGGGGGTCGCAGATACGCAGTATTTT CASSSGLAGVADTQYF
14 TRBJ2-7 TRBV20-1 many NA TGCAGTGCTAGTGGGGACCCTCTAGGCTACGAGCAGTACTTC CSASGDPLGYEQYF
16 TRBJ1-2 TRBV5-1 many NA TGCGCCAGCAGCTTGGATGCAGGGGCGTTGGACTATGGCTACACCTTC CASSLDAGALDYGYTF
13 TRBJ1-2 TRBV6-5 NA NA TGTGCCAGCAGCCTCAGCGTAGGCTATGGCTACACCTTC CASSLSVGYGYTF
15 TRBJ2-5 TRBV20-1 many TRBD2 TGCAGTGCTCTTCAACTAGCGGGGTTTCAAGAGACCCAGTACTTC CSALQLAGFQETQYF
16 TRBJ1-1 TRBV5-1 many TRBD1 TGCGCCAGCAGCTCGACCCCGGGACAGGGGAACACTGAAGCTTTCTTT CASSSTPGQGNTEAFF
16 TRBJ1-2 TRBV7-6 many NA TGTGCCAGCAGCTTAGCGGCCACAGAAAGTAACTATGGCTACACCTTC CASSLAATESNYGYTF
13 TRBJ2-2 TRBV20-1 NA NA TGCAGTGCCAGCGTCAGGAACACCGGGGAGCTGTTTTTT CSASVRNTGELFF
14 TRBJ2-1 TRBV24-1 many TRBD2 TGTGCCACCAGTGCACGGACTAGGGATAATGAGCAGTTCTTC CATSARTRDNEQFF
14 TRBJ1-2 TRBV5-1 NA NA TGCGCCAGCAGCTTAGCACAGGGCACCTATGGCTACACCTTC CASSLAQGTYGYTF
14 TRBJ1-6 TRBV27 few NA TGTGCCAGCAGTTCAGGAACCGGCGGTTCACCCCTCCACTTT CASSSGTGGSPLHF
16 TRBJ2-1 TRBV14 few NA TGTGCCAGCAGCCAACGAGAGTTTAGCTCCTACAATGAGCAGTTCTTC CASSQREFSSYNEQFF
14 TRBJ1-2 TRBV7-9 many NA TGTGCCAGCAGCTTTAGGACAGTTCCTAGGGGCTACACCTTC CASSFRTVPRGYTF
16 TRBJ2-2 TRBV5-1 many TRBD1 TGCGCCAGCAGCTTGCGGGGACAGGGGGCTTCCGGGGAGCTGTTTTTT CASSLRGQGASGELFF
15 TRBJ1-1 TRBV12-5 NA NA TGTGCTAGTGGTTTGGTAAGGGAAATGAACACTGAAGCTTTCTTT CASGLVREMNTEAFF
18 TRBJ2-5 TRBV5-1 few NA TGCGCCAGCAGCCAAATCCCCCCCGGGGCGGCTTCCTCGGAGACCCAGTACTTC CASSQIPPGAASSETQYF
16 TRBJ2-5 TRBV19 NA NA TGTGCCAGTAGTATAGAGTTTCGGCCAGGGAGGGAGACCCAGTACTTC CASSIEFRPGRETQYF
15 TRBJ2-1 TRBV5-1 many TRBD2 TGCGCCAGCAGCCAGACTAGCGGGCTTTACAATGAGCAGTTCTTC CASSQTSGLYNEQFF